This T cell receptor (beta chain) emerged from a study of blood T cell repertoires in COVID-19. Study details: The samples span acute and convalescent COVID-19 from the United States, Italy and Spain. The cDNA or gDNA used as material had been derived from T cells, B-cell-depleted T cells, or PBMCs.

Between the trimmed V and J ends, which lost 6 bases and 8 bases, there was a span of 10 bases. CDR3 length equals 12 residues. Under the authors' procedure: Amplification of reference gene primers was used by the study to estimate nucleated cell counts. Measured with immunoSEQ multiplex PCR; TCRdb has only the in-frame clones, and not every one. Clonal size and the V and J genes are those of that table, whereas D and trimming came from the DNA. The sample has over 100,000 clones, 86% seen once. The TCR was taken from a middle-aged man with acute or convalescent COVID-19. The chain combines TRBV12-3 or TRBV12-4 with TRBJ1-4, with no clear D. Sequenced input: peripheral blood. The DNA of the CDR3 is TGTGCCAGCAGCCCGAGGGAGGAAAAACTGTTTTTT. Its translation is CASSPREEKLFF.